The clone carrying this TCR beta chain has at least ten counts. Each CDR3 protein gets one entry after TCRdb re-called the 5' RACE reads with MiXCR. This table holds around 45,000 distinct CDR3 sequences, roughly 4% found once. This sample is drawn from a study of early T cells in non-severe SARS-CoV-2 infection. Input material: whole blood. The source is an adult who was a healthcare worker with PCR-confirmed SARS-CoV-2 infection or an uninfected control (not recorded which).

CDR3 DNA sequence: TGCAGCGTTGCGCCCCGGGACAGGGGCACGCACATCTACGAGCAGTACTTC. It codes for CSVAPRDRGTHIYEQYF. The chain carries TRBV29-1 and TRBJ2-7, with 10 bases aligning to TRBD1. The CDR3 consists of 17 residues. The trim removed 4 bases at V and 3 bases at J, leaving 15 bases unmatched. Germline V gives CDR1 SQVTM, CDR2 ANQGSEA.